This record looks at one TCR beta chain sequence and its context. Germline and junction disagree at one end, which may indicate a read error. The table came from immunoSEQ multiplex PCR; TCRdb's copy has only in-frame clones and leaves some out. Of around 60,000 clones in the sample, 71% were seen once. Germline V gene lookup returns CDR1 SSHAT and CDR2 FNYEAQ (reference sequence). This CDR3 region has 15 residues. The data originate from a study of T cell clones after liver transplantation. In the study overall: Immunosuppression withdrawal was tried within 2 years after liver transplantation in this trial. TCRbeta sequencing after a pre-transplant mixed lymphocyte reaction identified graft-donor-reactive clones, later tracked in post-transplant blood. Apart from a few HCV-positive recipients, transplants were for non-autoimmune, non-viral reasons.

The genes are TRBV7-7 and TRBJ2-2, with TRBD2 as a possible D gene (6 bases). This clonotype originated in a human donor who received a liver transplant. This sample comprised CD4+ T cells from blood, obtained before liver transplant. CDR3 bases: TGTGCTAGCAGCCTAGGGGCGGGACGCACCGGGGAGCTGTTTTTT. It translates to CASSLGAGRTGELFF.